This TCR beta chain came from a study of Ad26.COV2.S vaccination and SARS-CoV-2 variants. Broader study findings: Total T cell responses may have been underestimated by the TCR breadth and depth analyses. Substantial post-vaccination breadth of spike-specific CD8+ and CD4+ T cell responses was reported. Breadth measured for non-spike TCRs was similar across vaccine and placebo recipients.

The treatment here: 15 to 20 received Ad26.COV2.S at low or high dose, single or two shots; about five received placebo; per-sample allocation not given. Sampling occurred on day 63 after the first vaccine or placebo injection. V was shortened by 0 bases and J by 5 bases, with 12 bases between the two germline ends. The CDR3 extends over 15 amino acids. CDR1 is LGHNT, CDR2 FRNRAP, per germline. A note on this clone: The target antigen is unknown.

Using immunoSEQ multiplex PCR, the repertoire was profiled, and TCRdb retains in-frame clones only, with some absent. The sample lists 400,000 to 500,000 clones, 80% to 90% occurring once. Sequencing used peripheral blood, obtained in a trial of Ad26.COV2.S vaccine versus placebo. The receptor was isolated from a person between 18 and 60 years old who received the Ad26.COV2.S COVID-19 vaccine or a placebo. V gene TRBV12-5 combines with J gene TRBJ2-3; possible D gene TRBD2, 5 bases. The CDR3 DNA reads TGTGCTAGTGGTTTGGTAACCCCGGCGGGAGATACGCAGTATTTT. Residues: CASGLVTPAGDTQYF.